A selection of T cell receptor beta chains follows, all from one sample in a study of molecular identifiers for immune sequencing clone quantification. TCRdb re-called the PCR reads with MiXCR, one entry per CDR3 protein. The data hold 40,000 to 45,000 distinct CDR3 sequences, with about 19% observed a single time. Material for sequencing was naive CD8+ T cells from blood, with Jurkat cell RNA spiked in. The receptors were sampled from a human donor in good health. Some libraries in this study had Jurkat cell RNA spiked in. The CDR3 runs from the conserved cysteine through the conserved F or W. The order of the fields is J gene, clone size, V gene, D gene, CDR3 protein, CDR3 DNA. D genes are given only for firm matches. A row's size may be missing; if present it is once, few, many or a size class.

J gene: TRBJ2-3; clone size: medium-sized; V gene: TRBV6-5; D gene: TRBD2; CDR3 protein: CASNLSAGVSDTQYF; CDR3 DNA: TGTGCCAGCAACTTGTCGGCGGGAGTCTCAGATACGCAGTATTTT
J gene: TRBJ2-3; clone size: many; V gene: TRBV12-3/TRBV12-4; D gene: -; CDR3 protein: CASRSTDTQYF; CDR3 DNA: TGTGCCAGCAGATCCACAGATACGCAGTATTTT
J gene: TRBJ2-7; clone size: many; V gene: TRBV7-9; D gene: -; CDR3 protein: CASSLATGPYEQYF; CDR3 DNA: TGTGCCAGCAGCTTAGCGACAGGCCCCTACGAGCAGTACTTC
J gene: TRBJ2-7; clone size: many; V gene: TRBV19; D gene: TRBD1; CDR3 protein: CASRDRGAEQYF; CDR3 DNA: TGTGCCAGTAGGGACAGGGGTGCCGAGCAGTACTTC
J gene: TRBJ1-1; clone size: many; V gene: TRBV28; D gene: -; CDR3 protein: CASIAGGDGLNTEAFF; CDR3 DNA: TGTGCCAGCATCGCCGGGGGGGACGGTTTAAACACTGAAGCTTTCTTT
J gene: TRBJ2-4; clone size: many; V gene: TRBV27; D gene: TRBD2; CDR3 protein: CASTPRGGNIQYF; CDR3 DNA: TGTGCCAGCACCCCCCGCGGGGGAAACATTCAGTACTTC
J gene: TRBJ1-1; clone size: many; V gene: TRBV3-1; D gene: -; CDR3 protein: CASSQDAALWSEAFF; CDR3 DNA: TGTGCCAGCAGCCAAGATGCTGCTCTCTGGAGTGAAGCTTTCTTT
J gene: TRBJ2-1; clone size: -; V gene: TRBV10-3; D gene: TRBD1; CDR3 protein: CAISESLPTTQGANEQFF; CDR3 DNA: TGTGCCATCAGTGAGTCCCTCCCGACTACCCAGGGGGCCAATGAGCAGTTCTTC
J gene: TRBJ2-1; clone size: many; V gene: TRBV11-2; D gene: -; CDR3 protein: CASRRPSYNEQFF; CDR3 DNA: TGTGCCAGCCGGAGACCGTCGTACAATGAGCAGTTCTTC
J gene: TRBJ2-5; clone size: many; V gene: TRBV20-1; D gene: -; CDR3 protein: CSARLTGTEETQYF; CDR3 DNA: TGCAGTGCTAGGTTAACCGGGACGGAAGAGACCCAGTACTTC
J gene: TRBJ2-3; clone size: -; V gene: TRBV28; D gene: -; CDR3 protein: CASSPSLTDTQYF; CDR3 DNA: TGTGCCAGCAGTCCGAGCCTCACAGATACGCAGTATTTT
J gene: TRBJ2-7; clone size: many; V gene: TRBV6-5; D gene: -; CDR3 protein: CASSYSGLEQYF; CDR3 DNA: TGTGCCAGCAGTTACTCCGGCCTCGAGCAGTACTTC
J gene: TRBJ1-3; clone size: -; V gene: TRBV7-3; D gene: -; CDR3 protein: CASSSFGVVGTGNTIYF; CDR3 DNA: TGTGCCAGCAGCTCATTTGGGGTTGTAGGCACTGGAAACACCATATATTTT
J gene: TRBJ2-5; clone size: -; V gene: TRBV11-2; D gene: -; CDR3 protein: CASSLVSGSPETQYF; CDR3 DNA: TGTGCCAGCAGCTTAGTTTCAGGGAGCCCGGAGACCCAGTACTTC
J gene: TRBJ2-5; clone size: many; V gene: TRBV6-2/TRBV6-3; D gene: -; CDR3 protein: CASSQLSYETQYF; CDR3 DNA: TGTGCCAGCAGCCAACTATCCTACGAGACCCAGTACTTC
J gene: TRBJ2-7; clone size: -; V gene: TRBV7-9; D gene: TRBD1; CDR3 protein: CASSPDRGEYEQYF; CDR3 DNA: TGTGCCAGCAGCCCGGACAGGGGTGAATACGAGCAGTACTTC
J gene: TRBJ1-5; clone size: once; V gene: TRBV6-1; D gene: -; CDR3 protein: CASCKGNQPQHF; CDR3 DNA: TGTGCCAGCTGTAAGGGGAATCAGCCCCAGCATTTT
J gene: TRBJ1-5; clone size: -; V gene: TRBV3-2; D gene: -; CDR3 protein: CASSQDCSGRNQPQHF; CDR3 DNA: TGTGCCAGCAGCCAAGATTGTAGCGGGCGCAATCAGCCCCAGCATTTT
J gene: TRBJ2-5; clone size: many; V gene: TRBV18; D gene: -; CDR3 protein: CASSPGTAQETQYF; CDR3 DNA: TGTGCCAGCTCGCCCGGGACGGCCCAAGAGACCCAGTACTTC
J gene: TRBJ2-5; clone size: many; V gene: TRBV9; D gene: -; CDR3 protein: CASSVEDSVETQYF; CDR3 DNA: TGTGCCAGCAGCGTAGAGGATTCGGTCGAGACCCAGTACTTC
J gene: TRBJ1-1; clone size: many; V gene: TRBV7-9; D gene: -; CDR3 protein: CASSITEAFF; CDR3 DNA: TGTGCCAGCAGCATAACTGAAGCTTTCTTT
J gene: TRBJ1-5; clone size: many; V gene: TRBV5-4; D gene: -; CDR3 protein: CASSLDEGQPQHF; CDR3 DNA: TGTGCCAGCAGCTTGGACGAGGGACAGCCCCAGCATTTT
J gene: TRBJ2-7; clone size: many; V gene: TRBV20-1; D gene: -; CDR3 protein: CSAKTPGMGEQYF; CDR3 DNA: TGCAGTGCCAAGACCCCAGGGATGGGCGAGCAGTACTTC
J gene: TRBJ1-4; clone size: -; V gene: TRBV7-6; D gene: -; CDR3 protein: CASSLGPDGPDATNEKLFF; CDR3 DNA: TGTGCCAGCAGCTTAGGGCCGGATGGGCCCGATGCAACTAATGAAAAACTGTTTTTT
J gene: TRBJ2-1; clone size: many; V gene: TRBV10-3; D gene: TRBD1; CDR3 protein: CAIKVGGSSYNEQFF; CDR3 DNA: TGTGCCATCAAGGTAGGGGGCAGCTCCTACAATGAGCAGTTCTTC
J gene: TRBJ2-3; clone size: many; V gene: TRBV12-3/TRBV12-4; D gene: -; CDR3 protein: CASSKLGGADTQYF; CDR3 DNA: TGTGCCAGCAGCAAGTTGGGGGGCGCAGATACGCAGTATTTT
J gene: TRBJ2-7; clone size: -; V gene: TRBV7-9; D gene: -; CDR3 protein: CASSPQAGEQYF; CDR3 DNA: TGTGCCAGCAGCCCTCAGGCTGGGGAGCAGTACTTC
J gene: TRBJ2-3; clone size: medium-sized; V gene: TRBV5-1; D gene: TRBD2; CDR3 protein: CASSFILAGPDTQYF; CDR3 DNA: TGCGCCAGCAGCTTTATACTAGCGGGGCCAGATACGCAGTATTTT